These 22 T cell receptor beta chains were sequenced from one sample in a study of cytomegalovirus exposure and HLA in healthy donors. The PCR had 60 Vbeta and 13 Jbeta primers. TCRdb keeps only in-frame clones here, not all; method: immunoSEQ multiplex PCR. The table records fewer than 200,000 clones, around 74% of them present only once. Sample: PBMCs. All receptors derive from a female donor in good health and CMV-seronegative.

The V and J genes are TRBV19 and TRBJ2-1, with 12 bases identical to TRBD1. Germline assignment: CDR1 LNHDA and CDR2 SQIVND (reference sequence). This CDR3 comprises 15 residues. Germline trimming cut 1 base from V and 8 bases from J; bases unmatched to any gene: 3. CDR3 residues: CASSIVGTGGHEQFF. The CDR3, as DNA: TGTGCCAGTAGTATAGTAGGGACAGGGGGCCATGAGCAGTTCTTC.

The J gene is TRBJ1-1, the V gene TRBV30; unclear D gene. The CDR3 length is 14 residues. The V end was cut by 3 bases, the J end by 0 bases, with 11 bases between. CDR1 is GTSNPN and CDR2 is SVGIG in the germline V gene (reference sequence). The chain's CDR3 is CAWRRRLMNTEAFF. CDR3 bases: TGTGCCTGGAGGAGGAGGTTAATGAACACTGAAGCTTTCTTT.

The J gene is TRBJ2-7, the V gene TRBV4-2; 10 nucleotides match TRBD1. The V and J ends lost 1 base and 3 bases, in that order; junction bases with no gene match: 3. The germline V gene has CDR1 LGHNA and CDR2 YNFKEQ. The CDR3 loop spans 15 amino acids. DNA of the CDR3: TGTGCCAGCAGCCAAGGGGGGACAGGGGACTACGAGCAGTACTTC. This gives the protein CASSQGGTGDYEQYF.

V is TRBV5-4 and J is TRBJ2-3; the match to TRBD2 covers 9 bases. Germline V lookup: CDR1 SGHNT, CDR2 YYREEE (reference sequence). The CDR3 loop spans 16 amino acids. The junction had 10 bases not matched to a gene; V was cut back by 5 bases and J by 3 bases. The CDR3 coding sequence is TGTGCCAGCAGATTGAATATTGCGGGGGGGACAGATACGCAGTATTTT. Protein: CASRLNIAGGTDTQYF.

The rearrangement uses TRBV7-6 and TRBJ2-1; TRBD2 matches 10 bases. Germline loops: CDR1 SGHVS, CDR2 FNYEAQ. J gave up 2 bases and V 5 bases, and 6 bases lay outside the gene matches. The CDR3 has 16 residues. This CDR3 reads CASSHRTSGPYNEQFF. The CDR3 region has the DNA TGTGCCAGCAGCCACCGGACTAGCGGCCCCTACAATGAGCAGTTCTTC. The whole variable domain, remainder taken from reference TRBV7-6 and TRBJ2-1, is GAGVSQSPRYKVTKRGQDVALRCDPISGHVSLYWYRQALGQGPEFLTYFNYEAQQDKSGLPNDRFSAERPEGSISTLTIQRTEQRDSAMYRCASSHRTSGPYNEQFFGPGTRLTVL.

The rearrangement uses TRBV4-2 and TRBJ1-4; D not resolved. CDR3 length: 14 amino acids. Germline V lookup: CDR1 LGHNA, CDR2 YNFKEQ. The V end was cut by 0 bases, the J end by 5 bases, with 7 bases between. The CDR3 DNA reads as TGTGCCAGCAGCCAAGACAGGCGAAATGAAAAACTGTTTTTT. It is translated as CASSQDRRNEKLFF.

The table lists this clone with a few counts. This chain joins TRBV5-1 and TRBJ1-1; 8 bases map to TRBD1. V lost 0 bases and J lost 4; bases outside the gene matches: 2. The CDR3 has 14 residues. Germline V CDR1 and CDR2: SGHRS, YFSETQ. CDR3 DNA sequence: TGCGCCAGCAGCTTGGGACAGGGGTCCACTGAAGCTTTCTTT. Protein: CASSLGQGSTEAFF.

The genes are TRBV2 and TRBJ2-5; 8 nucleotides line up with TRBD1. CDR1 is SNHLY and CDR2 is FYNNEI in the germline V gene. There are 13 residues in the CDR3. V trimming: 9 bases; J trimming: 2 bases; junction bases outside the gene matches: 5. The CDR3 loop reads CASGQGLQETQYF. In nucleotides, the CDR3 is TGTGCCAGTGGACAGGGCCTACAAGAGACCCAGTACTTC.

CDR3 nucleotides: TGTGCCATCAGTTCAGACGCGATTGTCCGACTCCCCTACGAGCAGTACTTC. Its translation: CAISSDAIVRLPYEQYF. The chain joins TRBV10-3 to TRBJ2-7, with D unclear. Trimming shortened V by 5 bases and J by 2 bases, and 22 bases separated the two germline ends. CDR3 size: 17 residues. Per germline, CDR1 ENHRY and CDR2 SYGVKD.

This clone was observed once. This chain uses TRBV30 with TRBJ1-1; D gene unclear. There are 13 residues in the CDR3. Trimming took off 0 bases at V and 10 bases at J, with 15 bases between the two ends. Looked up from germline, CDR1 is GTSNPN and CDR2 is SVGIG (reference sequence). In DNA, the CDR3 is TGTGCCTGGAGTGTTAGGATGGAGGTGGGAGCTTTCTTT. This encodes CAWSVRMEVGAFF.

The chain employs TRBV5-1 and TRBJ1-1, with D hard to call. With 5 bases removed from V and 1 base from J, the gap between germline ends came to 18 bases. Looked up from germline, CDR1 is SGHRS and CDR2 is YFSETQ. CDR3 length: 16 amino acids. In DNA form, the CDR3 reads TGCGCCAGCAGACCGCGGGGATTATTAACGAACACTGAAGCTTTCTTT. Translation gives CASRPRGLLTNTEAFF.

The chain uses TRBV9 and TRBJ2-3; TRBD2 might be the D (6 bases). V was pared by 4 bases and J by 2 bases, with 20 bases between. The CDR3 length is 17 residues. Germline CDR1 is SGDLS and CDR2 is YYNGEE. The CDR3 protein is CASSPYLRDWLTDTQYF. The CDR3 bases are TGTGCCAGCAGCCCCTACCTACGGGACTGGCTCACAGATACGCAGTATTTT.

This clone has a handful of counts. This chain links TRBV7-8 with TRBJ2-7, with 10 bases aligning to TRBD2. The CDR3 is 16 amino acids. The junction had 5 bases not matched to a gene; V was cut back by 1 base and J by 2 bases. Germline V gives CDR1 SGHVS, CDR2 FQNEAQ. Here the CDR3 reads CASSLVGLAGAYEQYF. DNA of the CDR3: TGTGCCAGCAGCTTAGTCGGCCTAGCGGGGGCCTACGAGCAGTACTTC.

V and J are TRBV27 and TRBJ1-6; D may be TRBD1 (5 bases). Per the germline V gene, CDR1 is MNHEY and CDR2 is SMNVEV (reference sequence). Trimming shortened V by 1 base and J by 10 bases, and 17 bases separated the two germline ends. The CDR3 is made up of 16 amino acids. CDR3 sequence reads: CASSLFRPGLGSPLHF. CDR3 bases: TGTGCCAGCAGTTTATTTCGTCCAGGGTTAGGATCACCCCTCCACTTT.

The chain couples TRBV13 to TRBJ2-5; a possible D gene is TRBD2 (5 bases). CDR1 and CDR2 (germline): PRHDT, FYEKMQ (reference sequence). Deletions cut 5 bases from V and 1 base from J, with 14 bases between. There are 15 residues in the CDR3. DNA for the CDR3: TGTGCCAGCAGCATTGTCCCCCGGGGCCAAGAGACCCAGTACTTC. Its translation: CASSIVPRGQETQYF.

The CDR3 reads CASSQFRSGTRTDTQYF. CDR3 nucleotide sequence: TGCGCCAGCAGCCAATTCCGGAGCGGGACCCGCACAGATACGCAGTATTTT. The V and J genes are TRBV4-1 and TRBJ2-3; 7 nucleotides agree with TRBD2. CDR3 length: 17 amino acids. Germline CDR1 is MGHRA and CDR2 is YSYEKL. Unmatched junction bases numbered 9, after V lost 2 bases and J lost 1 base.

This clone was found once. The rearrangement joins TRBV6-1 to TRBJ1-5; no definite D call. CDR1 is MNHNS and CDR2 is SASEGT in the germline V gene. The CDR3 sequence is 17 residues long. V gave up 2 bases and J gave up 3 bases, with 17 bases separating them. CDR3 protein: CASSERGRLLHNQPQHF. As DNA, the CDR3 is TGTGCCAGCAGTGAAAGAGGTAGACTACTCCACAATCAGCCCCAGCATTTT.

The CDR3 DNA follows: TGTGCCACCAGCAGAGATTCGCTAGCCGATGAGCAGTTCTTC. Translating it yields CATSRDSLADEQFF. The rearrangement joins TRBV15 to TRBJ2-1, with D possibly matching TRBD2 (5 bases). The V and J ends lost 0 bases and 8 bases respectively, with 11 bases between them. CDR3 length equals 14 residues. Germline V gives CDR1 LNHNV, CDR2 YYDKDF (reference sequence).

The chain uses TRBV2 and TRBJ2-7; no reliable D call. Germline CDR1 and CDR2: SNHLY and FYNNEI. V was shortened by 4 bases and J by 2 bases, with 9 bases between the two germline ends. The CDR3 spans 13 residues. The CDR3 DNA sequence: TGTGCCAGCAGTGCTCTTTTCCCCTACGAGCAGTACTTC. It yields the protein CASSALFPYEQYF.

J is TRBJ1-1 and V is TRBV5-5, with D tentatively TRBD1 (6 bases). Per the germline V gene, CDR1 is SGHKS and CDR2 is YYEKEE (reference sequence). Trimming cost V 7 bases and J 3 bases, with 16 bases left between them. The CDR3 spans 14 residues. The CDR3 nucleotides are TGTGCCAGCTGGTCGGGGGGGCGATACACTGAAGCTTTCTTT. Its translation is CASWSGGRYTEAFF.

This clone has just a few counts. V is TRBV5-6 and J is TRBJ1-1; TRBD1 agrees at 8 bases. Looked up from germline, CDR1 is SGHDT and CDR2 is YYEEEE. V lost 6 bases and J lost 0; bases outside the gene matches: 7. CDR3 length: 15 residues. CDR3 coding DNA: TGTGCCAGCAACTGGCGGGACAGGCTGAACACTGAAGCTTTCTTT. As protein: CASNWRDRLNTEAFF.

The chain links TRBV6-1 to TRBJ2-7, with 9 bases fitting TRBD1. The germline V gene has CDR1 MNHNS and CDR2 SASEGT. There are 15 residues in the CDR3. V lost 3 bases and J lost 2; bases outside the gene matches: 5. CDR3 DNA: TGTGCCAGCAGTGATCCGGGACAGGGTGCCTACGAGCAGTACTTC. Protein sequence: CASSDPGQGAYEQYF.